The entry that follows covers one T cell receptor (beta chain) sequence. Its cognate antigen is unknown. These data are taken from a study of cytomegalovirus exposure and HLA in healthy donors. Broader study findings: Published work reported that the classifier diagnosed cytomegalovirus status with high specificity and sensitivity. Per a later analysis, HLA-associated TCR beta chains showed more clonal expansion than other, equally common TCR beta chains.

Though probably carrying unrecorded immune exposures, donors were nominally healthy at sampling. Primers: 60 Vbeta forward and 13 Jbeta reverse. The authors' processing: An analysis performed later counted 81 million or so unique TCR beta chains (approximately 10 million of them shared). This table comes from immunoSEQ multiplex PCR, and its TCRdb copy is limited to in-frame clones, with some not included. The DNA was the basis for D and trimming; V, J and clone size are from that table. The repertoire has approximately 150,000 clones, around four fifths of them found once; the top ten carry about a tenth. Trimming removed 3 bases at V and 5 bases at J, with 11 bases between. The CDR3 is 14 residues long. Per germline, CDR1 SGHAT and CDR2 FQDESV (reference sequence).

The sequence was obtained from a man between 18 and 35 years old in good health and CMV-seropositive. The V call is TRBV11-1, the J call TRBJ2-1; TRBD2 might be the D (5 bases). Sequencing was done on a sample of PBMCs. The CDR3 nucleotides read TGTGCCAGCAGCTTTAACGGGGTCCACAATGAGCAGTTCTTC. Encoded protein: CASSFNGVHNEQFF.